This passage covers 20 T cell receptor beta chains from one sample sequenced in a study of cytomegalovirus exposure and HLA in healthy donors. PCR amplification relied on 60 Vbeta primers (plus 13 Jbeta primers). Generated by immunoSEQ multiplex PCR, the TCRdb table keeps only in-frame clones and is missing some. Found here are under 200,000 clones, 80% to 90% of them singletons; the top ten hold around 6.7%. The material sequenced was PBMCs. These receptor sequences come from a woman in her twenties or thirties in good health and CMV-seropositive.

This chain connects TRBV15 to TRBJ1-3; D remains ambiguous. This CDR3 is built from 15 residues. The V gene lost 3 bases and the J gene lost 2 bases, with 11 bases spanning the gap. CDR1 and CDR2 from the germline V gene are LNHNV and YYDKDF (reference sequence). The DNA of the CDR3 is TGTGCCACCAGCAGTAACTCGGTCCCTGGAAACACCATATATTTT. Its protein is CATSSNSVPGNTIYF.

This clone was detected a few times. V is TRBV15 and J is TRBJ1-1; D unclear. Trimming pared 2 bases from V and 2 bases from J, leaving 9 bases between. The CDR3 has 14 amino acids. CDR1 is LNHNV, CDR2 YYDKDF, per germline (reference sequence). DNA of the CDR3: TGTGCCACCAGCAGATATCGGGGTAACACTGAAGCTTTCTTT. It translates to CATSRYRGNTEAFF.

The chain has TRBV18 and TRBJ2-5, with 9 bases matching TRBD1. Losses at the gene ends were 3 bases for V and 4 bases for J; bases not matched to a gene: 6. CDR1 is KGHSH, CDR2 LQKENI, per germline. The CDR3 consists of 15 residues. CDR3 DNA: TGTGCCAGCTCACCCGGGACAGGGAGATCAGAGACCCAGTACTTC. It encodes CASSPGTGRSETQYF.

As to this clone: The sample contains more than one DNA sequence encoding this CDR3. V is TRBV7-2 and J is TRBJ1-4, with D possibly TRBD1 on 6 matching bases. With 1 base removed from V and 3 bases from J, the gap between germline ends came to 6 bases. Per the germline V gene, CDR1 is SGHTA and CDR2 is FQGNSA. The CDR3 is 14 residues long. The CDR3 is CASSLDRANEKLFF. In nucleotides, the CDR3 is TGTGCCAGCAGCTTAGACAGGGCTAATGAAAAACTGTTTTTT.

The V gene is TRBV19, the J gene TRBJ1-5; weak D call: TRBD1 (6 bases). The ends were cut back, 3 bases at V and 1 base at J, with 13 bases in the middle. In germline, CDR1 is LNHDA, CDR2 SQIVND (reference sequence). CDR3 length equals 16 residues. The CDR3 region has the DNA TGTGCCAGTAGTATGGGGGCAGGGGCGAGCAATCAGCCCCAGCATTTT. Translation: CASSMGAGASNQPQHF.

This rearrangement joins TRBV5-6 to TRBJ2-5; maybe TRBD2 (7 bases). This CDR3 contains 12 residues. Trimming cost V 4 bases and J 4 bases, with 8 bases left between them. From germline, CDR1 is SGHDT and CDR2 YYEEEE. The DNA of the CDR3 is TGTGCCAGCAGCAGGGGGGGAGAGACCCAGTACTTC. Amino acid sequence: CASSRGGETQYF.

This clone was counted between two and nine times. V and J are TRBV7-8 and TRBJ2-7; 9 bases are a match to TRBD2. From germline, CDR1 is SGHVS and CDR2 FQNEAQ. The CDR3 has 16 amino acids. V was pared by 5 bases and J by 1 base, with 9 bases of the junction left unmatched. This CDR3 is CASSPLNSGGSYEQYF. CDR3 DNA: TGTGCCAGCAGCCCCCTGAATAGCGGGGGTTCCTACGAGCAGTACTTC.

This clone has just one count. The rearrangement links TRBV10-1 to TRBJ1-5; TRBD1 matches 9 bases. V was clipped by 6 bases and J by 2 bases; unmatched bases: 11. CDR1 and CDR2 from the germline V gene are WNHNN and SYGVQD (reference sequence). CDR3 length: 17 amino acids. The CDR3 is CASRVRDREVGNQPQHF. The CDR3 nucleotides read TGCGCCAGCAGGGTCCGGGACAGGGAGGTGGGCAATCAGCCCCAGCATTTT.

The chain recombines TRBV7-8 with TRBJ2-5; 7 positions match TRBD2. Germline V gives CDR1 SGHVS, CDR2 FQNEAQ. The junction had 5 bases not matched to a gene; V was cut back by 6 bases and J by 4 bases. The CDR3 has 13 amino acids. The CDR3 loop reads CASRASGGETQYF. The CDR3 bases are TGTGCCAGCAGGGCCTCGGGGGGAGAGACCCAGTACTTC.

The rearrangement joins TRBV6-6 to TRBJ2-2, with D unclear. V lost 2 bases to trimming and J lost 4 bases, with 8 bases between them. Germline values: CDR1 MNHNY, CDR2 SVGAGI (reference sequence). The CDR3 has 14 amino acids. The CDR3 spells CASSYVASTGELFF. The DNA of the CDR3 is TGTGCCAGCAGTTACGTGGCCTCCACCGGGGAGCTGTTTTTT.

The chain links TRBV7-8 to TRBJ2-5; 11 positions match TRBD1. The CDR3 runs to 14 residues. CDR1 SGHVS and CDR2 FQNEAQ come from the germline V gene. V lost 3 bases to trimming and J lost 11 bases; unmatched junction nucleotides: 8. The CDR3 region is CASSLGQGGSRQYF. The CDR3 DNA reads TGTGCCAGCAGCTTGGGACAGGGGGGTTCTCGGCAGTACTTC.

As regards this clone: The sample has other DNA sequences that encode this CDR3 too. The chain carries TRBV30 and TRBJ2-5; 9 positions match TRBD1. Germline trimming cut 5 bases from V and 9 bases from J; bases unmatched to any gene: 7. This CDR3 region has 12 residues. The germline CDR1 and CDR2 sequences are GTSNPN and SVGIG (reference sequence). The CDR3 DNA reads TGTGCCTGGGGGACAGGGTGGGAGGCCCAGTACTTC. It translates to CAWGTGWEAQYF.

This clone has only a few counts. This rearrangement joins TRBV2 to TRBJ1-1; 10 bases map to TRBD1. Looked up from germline, CDR1 is SNHLY and CDR2 is FYNNEI. J gave up 5 bases and V 5 bases, and 2 bases lay outside the gene matches. The CDR3 covers 13 residues. The DNA of the CDR3 is TGTGCCAGCAGTCGACAGGGGGCGACTGAAGCTTTCTTT. It codes for CASSRQGATEAFF.

The chain links TRBV15 to TRBJ1-2, with 8 bases matching TRBD1. This CDR3 contains 16 residues. From germline, CDR1 is LNHNV and CDR2 YYDKDF (reference sequence). V lost 5 bases, J lost 0 bases, and 8 bases stayed unmatched. The CDR3 region has the DNA TGTGCCACCAGCGGCGCGGGACAGGCAACTAACTATGGCTACACCTTC. Translated: CATSGAGQATNYGYTF.

The rearrangement joins TRBV10-3 to TRBJ2-7, with a possible D match to TRBD2 (5 bases). Germline V gives CDR1 ENHRY, CDR2 SYGVKD. The CDR3 is 13 residues long. Trimming pared 5 bases from V and 7 bases from J, leaving 15 bases between. The CDR3 is CAISPDSLSEQYF. The CDR3 DNA reads as TGTGCCATCAGTCCGGACTCGCTCTCTGAGCAGTACTTC.

The chain employs TRBV7-9 and TRBJ1-1; the D gene is possibly TRBD1 (6 bases). The CDR3 runs 15 residues. Germline-derived CDR1 and CDR2 are SEHNR and FQNEAQ (reference sequence). The V end was cut by 5 bases, the J end by 3 bases, with 16 bases between. The CDR3: CASSLLTGSYTEAFF. In nucleotides, the CDR3 is TGTGCCAGCAGCCTTCTTACAGGGAGTTACACTGAAGCTTTCTTT.

This chain uses TRBV15 with TRBJ2-5; a possible D gene is TRBD2 (5 bases). The germline V gene has CDR1 LNHNV and CDR2 YYDKDF (reference sequence). V lost 0 bases to trimming and J lost 4 bases, with 12 bases between them. The CDR3 is 15 amino acids. CDR3 loop: CATSRERRVGETQYF. The CDR3, as DNA: TGTGCCACCAGCAGAGAGAGGCGGGTTGGAGAGACCCAGTACTTC.

V gene TRBV10-3 combines with J gene TRBJ1-4; tentatively, D is TRBD1 (6 bases). The germline V gene has CDR1 ENHRY and CDR2 SYGVKD. The length of the CDR3 is 15 residues. V was clipped by 5 bases and J by 0 bases, with 10 bases between them. The CDR3 nucleotides read TGTGCCATCAGTAGGGACATAGCAACTAATGAAAAACTGTTTTTT. It is translated as CAISRDIATNEKLFF.

A single count supports this clone. This rearrangement joins TRBV9 to TRBJ2-7; 8 nucleotides match TRBD1. The germline V gene has CDR1 SGDLS and CDR2 YYNGEE. The CDR3 contains 14 residues. V lost 3 bases and J lost 4; bases outside the gene matches: 6. CDR3 nucleotide sequence: TGTGCCAGCAGCGCCCCAGGGGGCTCATACGAGCAGTACTTC. Its protein is CASSAPGGSYEQYF. The entire variable domain, with the rest obtained from reference TRBV9 and TRBJ2-7, is as follows: DSGVTQTPKHLITATGQRVTLRCSPRSGDLSVYWYQQSLDQGLQFLIQYYNGEERAKGNILERFSAQQFPDLHSELNLSSLELGDSALYFCASSAPGGSYEQYFGPGTRLTVT.

This chain connects TRBV7-9 to TRBJ2-5; D gene unclear. The J call may be faulty, since TRBJ2-7 better matches the DNA end. This CDR3 has 11 amino acids. Germline-derived CDR1 and CDR2 are SEHNR and FQNEAQ (reference sequence). The chain's CDR3 is CASSLVNEQYF. CDR3 DNA sequence: TGTGCCAGCAGCTTAGTGAACGAGCAGTACTTC.